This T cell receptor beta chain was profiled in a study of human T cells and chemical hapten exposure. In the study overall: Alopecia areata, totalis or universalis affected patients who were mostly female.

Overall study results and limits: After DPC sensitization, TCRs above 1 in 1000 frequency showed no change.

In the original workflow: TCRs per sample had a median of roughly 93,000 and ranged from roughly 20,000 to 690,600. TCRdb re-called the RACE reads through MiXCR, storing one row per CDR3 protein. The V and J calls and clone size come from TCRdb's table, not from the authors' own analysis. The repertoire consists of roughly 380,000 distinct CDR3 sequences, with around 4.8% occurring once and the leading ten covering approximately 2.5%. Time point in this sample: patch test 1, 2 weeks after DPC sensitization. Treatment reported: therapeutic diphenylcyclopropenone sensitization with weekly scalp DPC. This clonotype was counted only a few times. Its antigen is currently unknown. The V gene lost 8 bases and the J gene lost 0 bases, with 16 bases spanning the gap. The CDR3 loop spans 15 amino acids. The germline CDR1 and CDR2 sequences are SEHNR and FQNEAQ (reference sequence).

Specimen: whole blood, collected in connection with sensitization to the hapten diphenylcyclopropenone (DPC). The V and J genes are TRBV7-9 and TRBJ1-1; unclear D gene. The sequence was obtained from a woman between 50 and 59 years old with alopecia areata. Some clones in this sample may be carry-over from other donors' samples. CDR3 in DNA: TGTGCCAGCCTCTGGGCCGGTTCCATGAACACTGAAGCTTTCTTT. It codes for CASLWAGSMNTEAFF.